The T cell receptor beta chain described here comes from a study of vaccination effects on CD4 cells after COVID-19. Study findings and constraints: Recruitment yielded few convalescent patients, and the study had no early post-infection timepoints. Of the vaccine-induced clones from healthy vaccinees, merely 1 of 255 recognized common cold coronaviruses as well.

Using viral peptide pools, the ViraFEST assay grew out antigen-specific CD4+ T cells prior to sequencing. The culture ran for 9 to 11 days, and then CD4+ T cells were isolated. People in the vaccine group had not been infected with SARS-CoV-2 before, and their nucleocapsid antibodies were negative. Half of the medium was exchanged for IL-2 medium on both days 3 and 7. Sequenced by immunoSEQ multiplex PCR; TCRdb stores in-frame clones only, minus some. In the table there are roughly 75,000 clones, about 65% of which are singletons. V lost 5 bases, J lost 3 bases, and 4 bases stayed unmatched. Germline loops: CDR1 SEHNR, CDR2 FQNEAQ (reference sequence). The CDR3 length is 15 residues. The count of this clone is one. Its antigen is unidentified.

The chain employs TRBV7-9 and TRBJ2-5, with 12 bases aligning to TRBD2. The starting material was CD4+ T cells from PBMCs cultured with HCoV-OC43 spike peptides, obtained before COVID-19 vaccination. Subset of the sample: HCoV-OC43 spike overlapping peptide pool stimulation. This TCR came from a human donor who received a COVID-19 vaccine. CDR3 sequence: CASSPRLAGEETQYF. In DNA form, the CDR3 reads TGTGCCAGCAGCCCCCGACTAGCGGGGGAAGAGACCCAGTACTTC.